This paragraph covers one T cell receptor (beta chain) sequence. This clone was counted between two and nine times. It has no known antigen specificity. No qualities accompany the bases; no much larger clone lies one base away. In total, around 600 healthy bone marrow donors made up the cohort. Cohort members were all nominally healthy when sampled, although unrecorded immune exposures were likely present. The donor tested CMV seropositive, placing the donor among the 250 to 300 seropositive members of the cohort. Every donor gave a peripheral blood sample, and the peripheral blood mononuclear cells from that sample were used for TCR beta sequencing. Genomic DNA extraction from the blood cell samples was performed with the Qiagen DNeasy Blood Extraction Kit. This entry belongs to a study of cytomegalovirus exposure and HLA in healthy donors (dated by TCRdb to 2017 to 2019). Background on the whole study: An earlier analysis of a few hundred of the donors reported 276 Gb of sequence data and 95 million to 140 million unique TCR beta sequences obtained from about 179 million T cells. An early release covering roughly 580 HLA-typed donors comprised about 290 gigabases of sequencing data and tens of millions of unique TCR sequences. The genetic ancestry cluster associated with self-reported Caucasian donors included approximately 85% of the roughly 410 genotyped donors. The study was designed to test whether signatures of past pathogen exposure could be identified by cataloging public T cell receptors. The T cell repertoires of several hundred subjects were profiled by immunosequencing and related to cytomegalovirus serostatus. Along with the 666-subject first cohort, a separate validation cohort of approximately 110 different subjects was used. The study combined high-throughput TCR immunosequencing, statistical association of individual TCRs with disease status, and machine learning to predict cytomegalovirus infection status. A later analysis re-analyzed previously published TCR beta repertoires from 660 or so donors and added high-resolution HLA genotyping to study TCR occurrence patterns. Rather than drawing on any new phenotypic data, the later analysis identified candidate immune exposures from TCR beta sequences and the way those sequences occurred across donors. An earlier analysis of around 540 of the donors applied high-throughput TCR beta sequencing to assess whether each TCR beta V gene segment acted as functional or pseudogenic. Donor age, sex, ethnicity and CMV serostatus were collected together with the repertoire data. A later genetic analysis took genome-wide SNP genotypes for 398 of the 666 donors and used that subset as a discovery cohort. All discovery cohort repertoires had been generated using a single sequencing platform. Both class I and class II loci were covered by HLA typing, at four-digit resolution. Typing coverage varied by locus: roughly 629-640 donors for A, B, C, DRB1 and DQB1; about 520 for DQA1; approximately 570 for DPA1; approximately 470 for DPB1. Roughly five DR-DQ haplotypes were handled as single units for association and clustering because linkage in the cohort was strong. Across about 370 genotyped donors of the cohort, an average of roughly 250,000 unique TCR beta nucleotide sequences per donor were sequenced, and roughly a sixth of those sequences were non-productive.

The research as a whole found: The classifier was reported to diagnose cytomegalovirus status with high specificity and sensitivity in both the original cohort and the validation cohort. Assigning TCR associations to individual alleles was difficult when HLA alleles, especially DR and DQ, strongly co-occurred. In a later analysis, the rate of TCR association differed among HLA loci, with DRB1 alleles having the most associated TCRs and HLA-C alleles having the fewest. In a later analysis, HLA-associated TCR beta chains were found to be more clonally expanded and to have lower generation probabilities than equally common non-associated chains. For the cohort, immune exposure information was limited to CMV serostatus. The 87-base-pair reads could not distinguish some IMGT-functional V segments, including TRBV6-2 and TRBV6-3, so those segments were excluded. According to a later analysis, parvovirus B19, influenza, CMV and Epstein-Barr virus appeared linked to several top co-occurrence clusters. Roughly uniform sequencing depth across donors was assumed in presence/absence analyses, although this assumption may not hold. Because counts were too low, roughly 18 rarely observed V segments, including chromosome 9 orphons, were left out of the earlier analysis of about 620 of the donors. A cluster of highly shared sequence variants was judged likely to represent a technical artifact of the sequencing pipeline. Specific HLA alleles were associated with 15,000 to 20,000 TCR beta sequences at a false discovery rate of 0.05 in a later analysis. In an earlier analysis of about 600 of the donors, most TCR beta V segments appeared in productive rearrangements about 87% or about 30% of the time, broadly matching IMGT annotations. A later genetic analysis reported fewer N-insertions in productive TCRs among donors in an Asian-associated ancestry cluster than the roughly 620-donor mean. In vitro tests confirmed that three of the cytomegalovirus-associated TCR beta chains recognize cytomegalovirus antigens. It was suggested by the authors that the approach could potentially be generalized to other disease states and immunological phenotypes. A further reported finding was that TCR beta sequences accurately predicted the HLA-A and HLA-B alleles for most subjects in the first cohort. Because some donors lacked HLA typing at each locus, the association tests relied only on the typed subset. The study listed approximately 150 TCR beta chains as associated with cytomegalovirus. Only TCR beta chains were sequenced in this cohort, and the absence of alpha or paired-chain data limited detectable features. In a later analysis, most CMV-associated TCR beta chains were found to appear HLA-restricted, with HLA associations seemingly driven largely by CMV exposure. Most TCR sequences were observed very rarely across donors, whereas some public TCRs were present in many individuals. V-gene and J-gene trimming of TCR beta chains was associated with a missense DCLRE1C variant in a later genetic analysis, and the association was replicated in an independent cohort. Linkage disequilibrium might explain the correlated functional status among segregating V segments, but an unknown experimental factor could not be ruled out.

V ends up 3 bases short and J 2 bases short, with an unmatched junction base count of 14. The germline V gene (reference sequence) supplies CDR1 SGHAT and CDR2 FQDESV. The CDR3 sequence holds 18 residues, the cysteine and phenylalanine included. Of the read, only the CDR3 DNA is kept; its 54 bases are in frame from base 1. Libraries were prepared through the immunoSEQ multiplex PCR assay. For the multiplex PCR, a mixture combining 60 forward primers for TCR Vbeta segments and 13 reverse primers for TCR Jbeta segments was used. The CDR3 region of rearranged TCR beta genes was amplified from genomic DNA with a multiplex PCR assay. The Illumina HiSeq System was used to sequence the amplified TCR beta libraries as 87-base-pair reads. In the original analysis: Across the 670 or so repertoires, a later analysis counted 75 million to 90 million unique TCR beta chains, approximately 10 million of which were shared by at least two donors. A nearest-neighbor algorithm error-corrected the raw reads and collapsed the reads into unique sequences, merging closely related sequences to remove PCR and sequencing errors. Alignment of CDR3 sequences to IMGT reference sequences was used to assign V, D and J gene segments. For a sequence to be retained, a match of at least six nucleotides was required to both a V gene segment and a J gene segment. Rearrangements were called productive when the CDR3 lacked stop codons and stayed in frame with V and J; all others were non-productive. CDR3 was defined by IMGT convention, running from the second conserved V-encoded cysteine to the conserved J-encoded phenylalanine. In an earlier analysis of more than 550 of the donors, sequences lacking an unambiguous match to a single V gene segment were excluded. An earlier analysis of 587 of the donors called V segments functional above 56.7% productive rearrangements and segregating when the between-donor standard deviation exceeded 5%. A statistical classification framework was built for diagnosing cytomegalovirus status from the catalog of TCR beta chain sequences. In a later analysis, TCR nucleotide sequences were compared against IMGT/GENE-DB human TR gene sequences so that V and J genes could be assigned. A later analysis assigned CDR3 sequences and most-parsimonious VDJ recombination scenarios with the TCRdist pipeline. In a later analysis, each TCR beta chain was defined by its CDR3 amino acid sequence together with its V-gene family, and reads without a unique V-gene family were excluded. As a way to deal with suspected cross-contamination and a sequencing artifact, a later analysis dropped 592 nucleotide sequences that were highly shared and had low generation probability. For each public chain, a later analysis derived a clonal expansion index from normalized ranks of inferred template counts within each repertoire. In a later analysis, generation probabilities were computed using a VDJ recombination model fitted to out-of-frame rearrangements, and the results were checked against IGoR. In a later analysis, hypergeometric tests were used to score TCR-TCR, TCR-HLA and TCR-CMV co-occurrence, with a repertoire-size bias correction applied to TCR pairs. To estimate false discovery rates, a later analysis permuted the HLA or CMV assignments 20 times. In a later analysis, co-occurring TCRs were grouped using DBSCAN, and TCRdist sequence similarity was added for clustering within HLA-allele-positive subsets. Repertoires with fewer than 30,000 or more than 120,000 public chains were left out of co-occurrence clustering, as were five repertoires with anomalous nucleotide sharing. Sourced from immuneACCESS, this table was stored by TCRdb with only in-frame sequences that have V and J called. A share of the clones is absent; for the studies checked, an unresolved V gene accounts for under half, and the remainder has no known explanation. V and J calls and clone size come straight from that table; D and trimming were deduced from the DNA. The sample includes about 130,000 clones, with roughly 70% observed a single time. Of the sample, more than 3.5% falls within the top ten clones.

The sequenced sample was PBMCs. The clonotype was recovered from a man between 18 and 29 years old in good health and CMV-seropositive. Recombination connected TRBV11-1 to TRBJ2-5, and TRBD1 aligns with 8 junction nucleotides. The CDR3 loop reads CASSFRGWDRLAQETQYF. The sequenced DNA is TGTGCCAGCAGCTTTCGCGGATGGGACAGGCTCGCACAAGAGACCCAGTACTTC.